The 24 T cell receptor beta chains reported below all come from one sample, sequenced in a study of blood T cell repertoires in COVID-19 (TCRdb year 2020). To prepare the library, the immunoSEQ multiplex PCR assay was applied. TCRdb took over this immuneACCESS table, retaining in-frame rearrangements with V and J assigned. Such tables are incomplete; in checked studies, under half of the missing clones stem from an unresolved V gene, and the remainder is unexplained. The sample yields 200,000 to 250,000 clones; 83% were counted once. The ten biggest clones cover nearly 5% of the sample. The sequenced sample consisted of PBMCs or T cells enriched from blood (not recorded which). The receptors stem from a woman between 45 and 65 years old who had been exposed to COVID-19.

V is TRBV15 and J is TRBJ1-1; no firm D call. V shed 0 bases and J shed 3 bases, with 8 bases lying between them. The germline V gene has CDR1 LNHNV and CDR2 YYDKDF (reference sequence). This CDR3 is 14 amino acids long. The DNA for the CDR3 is TGTGCCACCAGCAGAGATTACAGTTACACTGAAGCTTTCTTT. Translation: CATSRDYSYTEAFF.

CDR3 DNA sequence: TGTGCCAGCAGCGCAGACAGAGCTTACACAGATACGCAGTATTTT. Amino acids: CASSADRAYTDTQYF. The chain joins TRBV7-9 to TRBJ2-3; D is perhaps TRBD1 (5 bases). V was shortened by 5 bases and J by 2 bases, with 14 bases between the two germline ends. The CDR3 runs 15 residues. From germline, CDR1 is SEHNR and CDR2 FQNEAQ (reference sequence).

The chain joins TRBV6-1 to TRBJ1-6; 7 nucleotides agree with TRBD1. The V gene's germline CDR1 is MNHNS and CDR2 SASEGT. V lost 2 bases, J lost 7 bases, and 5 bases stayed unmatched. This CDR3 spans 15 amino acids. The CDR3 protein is CASSESKGANSPLHF. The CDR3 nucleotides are TGTGCCAGCAGTGAAAGTAAGGGGGCGAATTCACCCCTCCACTTT.

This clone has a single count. CDR3 coding DNA: TGTGCCAGCGGGTCCCCCAGCGGGGGAGGCCAAGAGACCCAGTACTTC. This codes for CASGSPSGGGQETQYF. This rearrangement joins TRBV2 to TRBJ2-5; 8 nucleotides match TRBD2. This CDR3 spans 16 amino acids. Trimming cost V 8 bases and J 1 base; bases outside gene matches: 12. The germline gives CDR1 SNHLY, CDR2 FYNNEI.

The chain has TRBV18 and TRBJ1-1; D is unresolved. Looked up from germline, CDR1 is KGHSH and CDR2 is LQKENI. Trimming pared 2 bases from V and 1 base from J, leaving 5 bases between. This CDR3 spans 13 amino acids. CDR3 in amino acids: CASSPFGNTEAFF. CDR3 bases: TGTGCCAGCTCACCATTCGGGAACACTGAAGCTTTCTTT.

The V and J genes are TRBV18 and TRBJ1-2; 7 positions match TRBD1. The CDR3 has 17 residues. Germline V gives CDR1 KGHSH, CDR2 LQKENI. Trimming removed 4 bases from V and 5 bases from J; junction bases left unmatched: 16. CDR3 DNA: TGTGCCAGCTCACTACATTCGACAGGGCCTCTGTTTTATGGCTACACCTTC. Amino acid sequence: CASSLHSTGPLFYGYTF.

CDR3 sequence (DNA): TGTGCCAGCAGAAGTGGACAATACAATGAGCAGTTCTTC. This translates into CASRSGQYNEQFF. The rearrangement uses TRBV12-3 or TRBV12-4 and TRBJ2-1, with D perhaps matching TRBD1 (5 bases). Trimming cost V 6 bases and J 4 bases, with 10 bases left between them. The CDR3 contains 13 residues.

The DNA for the CDR3 is TGCGCCAGCAGTTTTGGGGGCCCTCGATCGGAAGCTTTCTTT. Translation gives CASSFGGPRSEAFF. The chain joins TRBV5-1 to TRBJ1-1, with TRBD1 as a possible D gene (6 bases). V lost 5 bases, J lost 8 bases, and 19 bases lay in between. Germline V gene sequence: CDR1 SGHRS, CDR2 YFSETQ. The CDR3 consists of 14 residues. Using reference TRBV5-1 and TRBJ1-1 for the parts outside the CDR3, the full variable domain is KAGVTQTPRYLIKTRGQQVTLSCSPISGHRSVSWYQQTPGQGLQFLFEYFSETQRNKGNFPGRFSGRQFSNSRSEMNVSTLELGDSALYLCASSFGGPRSEAFFGQGTRLTVV.

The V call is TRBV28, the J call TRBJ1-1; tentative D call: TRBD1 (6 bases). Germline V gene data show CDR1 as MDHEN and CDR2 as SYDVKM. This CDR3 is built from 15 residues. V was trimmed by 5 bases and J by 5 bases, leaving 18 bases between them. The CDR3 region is CASSLFRGGRTEAFF. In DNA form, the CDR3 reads TGTGCCAGCAGTCTATTTAGGGGGGGGCGGACTGAAGCTTTCTTT.

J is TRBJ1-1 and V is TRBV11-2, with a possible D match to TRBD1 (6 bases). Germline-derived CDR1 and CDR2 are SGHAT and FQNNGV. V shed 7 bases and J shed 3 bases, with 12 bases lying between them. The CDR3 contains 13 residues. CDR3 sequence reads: CASIRGFDTEAFF. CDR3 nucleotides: TGTGCCAGCATCAGGGGCTTTGACACTGAAGCTTTCTTT.

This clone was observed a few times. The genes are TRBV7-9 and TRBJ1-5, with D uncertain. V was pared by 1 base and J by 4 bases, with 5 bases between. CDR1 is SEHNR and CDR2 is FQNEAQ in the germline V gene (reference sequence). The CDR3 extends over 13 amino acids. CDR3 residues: CASSLGTNQPQHF. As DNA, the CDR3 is TGTGCCAGCAGCTTAGGAACTAATCAGCCCCAGCATTTT. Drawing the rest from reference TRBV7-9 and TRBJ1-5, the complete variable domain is DTGVSQNPRHKITKRGQNVTFRCDPISEHNRLYWYRQTLGQGPEFLTYFQNEAQLEKSRLLSDRFSAERPKGSFSTLEIQRTEQGDSAMYLCASSLGTNQPQHFGDGTRLSIL.

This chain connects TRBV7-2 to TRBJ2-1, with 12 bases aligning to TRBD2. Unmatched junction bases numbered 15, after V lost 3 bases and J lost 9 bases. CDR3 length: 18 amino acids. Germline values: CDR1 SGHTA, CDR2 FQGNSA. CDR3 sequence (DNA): TGTGCCAGCAGCTTCCTCTTACTAGCGGGGGGCCTCGGGGGTGAGCAGTTCTTC. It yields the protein CASSFLLLAGGLGGEQFF.

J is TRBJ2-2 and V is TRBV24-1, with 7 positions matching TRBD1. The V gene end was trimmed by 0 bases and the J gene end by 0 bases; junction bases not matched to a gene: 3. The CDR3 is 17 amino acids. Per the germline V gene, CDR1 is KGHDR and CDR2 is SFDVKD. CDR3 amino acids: CATSDLPGTANTGELFF. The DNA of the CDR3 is TGTGCCACCAGTGATTTGCCCGGGACAGCGAACACCGGGGAGCTGTTTTTT.

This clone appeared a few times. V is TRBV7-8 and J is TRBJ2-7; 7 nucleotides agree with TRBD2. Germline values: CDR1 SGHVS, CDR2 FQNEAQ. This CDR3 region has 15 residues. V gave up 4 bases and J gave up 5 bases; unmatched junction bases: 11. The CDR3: CASSWRETGGNEQYF. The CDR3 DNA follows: TGTGCCAGCAGCTGGAGGGAAACGGGGGGAAACGAGCAGTACTTC.

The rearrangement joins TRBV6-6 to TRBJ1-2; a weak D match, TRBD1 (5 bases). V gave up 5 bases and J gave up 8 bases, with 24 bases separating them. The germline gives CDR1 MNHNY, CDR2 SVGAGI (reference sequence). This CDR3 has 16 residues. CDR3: CASSTRIRGPGEGYTF. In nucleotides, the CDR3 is TGTGCCAGCAGTACCAGGATCCGGGGACCGGGGGAGGGCTACACCTTC.

The chain's CDR3 is CASSEQINQPQHF. Written as DNA, the CDR3 is TGCGCCAGCAGTGAACAGATCAATCAGCCCCAGCATTTT. The rearrangement joins TRBV10-1 to TRBJ1-5, with D unresolved. Germline V lookup: CDR1 WNHNN, CDR2 SYGVQD (reference sequence). The CDR3 runs 13 residues. V lost 3 bases, J lost 3 bases, and 6 bases lay in between.

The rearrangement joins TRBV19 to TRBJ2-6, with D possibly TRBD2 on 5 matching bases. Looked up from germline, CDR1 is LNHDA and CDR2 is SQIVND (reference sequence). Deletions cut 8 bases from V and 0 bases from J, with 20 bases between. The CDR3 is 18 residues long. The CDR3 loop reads CASCRSHPRASGANVLTF. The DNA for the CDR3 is TGTGCCAGTTGTCGATCTCACCCGAGGGCCTCTGGGGCCAACGTCCTGACTTTC.

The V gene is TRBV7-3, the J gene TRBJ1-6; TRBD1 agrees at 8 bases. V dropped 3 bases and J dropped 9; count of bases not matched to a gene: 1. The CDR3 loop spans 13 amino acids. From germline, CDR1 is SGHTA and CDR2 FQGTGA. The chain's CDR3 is CASSLDRASPLHF. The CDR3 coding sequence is TGTGCCAGCAGCTTGGACAGGGCTTCACCCCTCCACTTT.

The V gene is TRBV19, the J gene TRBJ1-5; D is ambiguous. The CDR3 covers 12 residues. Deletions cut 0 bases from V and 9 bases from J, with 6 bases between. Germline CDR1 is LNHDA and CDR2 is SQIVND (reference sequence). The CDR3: CASSIDPGPQHF. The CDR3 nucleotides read TGTGCCAGTAGTATAGATCCGGGGCCCCAGCATTTT.

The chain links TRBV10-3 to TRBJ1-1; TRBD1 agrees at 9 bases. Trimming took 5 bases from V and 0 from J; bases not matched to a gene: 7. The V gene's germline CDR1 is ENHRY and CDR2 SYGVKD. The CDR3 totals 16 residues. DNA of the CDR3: TGTGCCATCAGTCGGGACAGGGAAGGGTTGAACACTGAAGCTTTCTTT. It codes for CAISRDREGLNTEAFF.

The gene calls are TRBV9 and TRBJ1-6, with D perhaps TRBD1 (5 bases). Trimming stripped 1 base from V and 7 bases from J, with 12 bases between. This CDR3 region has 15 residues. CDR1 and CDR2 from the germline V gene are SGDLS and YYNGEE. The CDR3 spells CASSVRGGGNSPLHF. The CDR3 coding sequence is TGTGCCAGCAGCGTAAGGGGTGGGGGGAATTCACCCCTCCACTTT.

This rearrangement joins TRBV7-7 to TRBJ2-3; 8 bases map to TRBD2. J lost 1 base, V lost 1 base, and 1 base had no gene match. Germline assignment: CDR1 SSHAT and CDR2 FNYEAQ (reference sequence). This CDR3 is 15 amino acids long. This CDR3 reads CASSLDGRGTDTQYF. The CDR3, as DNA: TGTGCCAGCAGCTTAGACGGGAGGGGCACAGATACGCAGTATTTT.

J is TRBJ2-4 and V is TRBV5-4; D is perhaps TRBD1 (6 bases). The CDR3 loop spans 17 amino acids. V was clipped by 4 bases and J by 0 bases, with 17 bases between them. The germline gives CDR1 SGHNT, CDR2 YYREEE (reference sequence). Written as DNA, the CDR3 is TGTGCCAGCAGCCGAAATACCCCAGGGGTAGCCAAAAACATTCAGTACTTC. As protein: CASSRNTPGVAKNIQYF.

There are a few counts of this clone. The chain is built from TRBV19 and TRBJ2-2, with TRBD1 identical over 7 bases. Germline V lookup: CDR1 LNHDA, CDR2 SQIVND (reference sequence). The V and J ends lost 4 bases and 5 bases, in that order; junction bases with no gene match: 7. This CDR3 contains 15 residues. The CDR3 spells CASSTQQGWTGELFF. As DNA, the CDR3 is TGTGCCAGTAGTACCCAACAGGGGTGGACCGGGGAGCTGTTTTTT.